What follows is one T cell receptor (beta chain) and its context. CDR3 length equals 16 residues. V trimming: 2 bases; J trimming: 10 bases; junction bases outside the gene matches: 16. Germline V gene lookup returns CDR1 SGHRS and CDR2 YFSETQ. The data stem from a study of T cell changes during pregnancy in multiple sclerosis. The table came from immunoSEQ multiplex PCR; TCRdb's copy has only in-frame clones and leaves some out. The sample has 75,000 to 90,000 clones; 85% to 95% are singletons. The origin of this receptor is a female donor with multiple sclerosis, enrolled in a pregnancy study. The genes are TRBV5-1 and TRBJ1-2, with 8 positions matching TRBD1. The source was CD4+ T cells from peripheral blood mononuclear cells, collected before pregnancy. The CDR3 protein is CASSLQVVGQGSFYTF. CDR3 sequence (DNA): TGCGCCAGCAGCTTACAGGTGGTAGGACAGGGCTCATTCTACACCTTC.